A selection of T cell receptor beta chains follows, all from one sample in a study of blood T cells in healthy people across ages. Each CDR3 protein is one row after TCRdb ran MiXCR on the 5' RACE reads. The sample lists some 1.4 million distinct CDR3 sequences, 35% to 45% occurring once. Sequenced material: blood. Receptors were obtained from a woman aged 18-29 years in good health. CDR3s include the opening cysteine and the closing phenylalanine or tryptophan. Fields, in order: CDR3 DNA, CDR3 protein, clone size, V gene, D gene, J gene. The D gene is left open where the match is weak. Clone sizes are given selectively: once, few, many, or a class where the clone is expanded.

DNA: TGCGCCAGCAGCCGATCTAATTCCTACGAGCAGTACTTC
CDR3: CASSRSNSYEQYF
size: few
V: TRBV4-1
D: .
J: TRBJ2-7

DNA: TGTGCCAGCAGCGTAGTAGGGACTAGCGGGGGGCACACAGATACGCAGTATTTT
CDR3: CASSVVGTSGGHTDTQYF
size: .
V: TRBV9
D: TRBD2
J: TRBJ2-3

DNA: TGTGCCAGCAGTGACAGGGGGCGACTAAGCAAGGGCGGCTACACCTTC
CDR3: CASSDRGRLSKGGYTF
size: few
V: TRBV25-1
D: TRBD1
J: TRBJ1-2

DNA: TGTGCCAGCAGCGGAGGGGACAGGGAATGGGAAAACATTCAGTACTTC
CDR3: CASSGGDREWENIQYF
size: .
V: TRBV9
D: TRBD1
J: TRBJ2-4

DNA: TGCGCCAGCAGCTGGGGCTCCTACCAAGAGACCCAGTCCTTC
CDR3: CASSWGSYQETQSF
size: .
V: TRBV5-1
D: .
J: TRBJ2-5

DNA: TGCGCCAGCGGAGCGGGGACAGCTAACTATGGCTACACCTTC
CDR3: CASGAGTANYGYTF
size: .
V: TRBV5-1
D: TRBD1
J: TRBJ1-2

DNA: TGTGCCAGCAGTGAACGGGGGGCGACTGAAGCTTTCTTT
CDR3: CASSERGATEAFF
size: once
V: TRBV6-1
D: .
J: TRBJ1-1

DNA: TGTGCCAGCGACTTTCAGGGGGCTTCTGGAAACACCATATATTTT
CDR3: CASDFQGASGNTIYF
size: .
V: TRBV2
D: TRBD1
J: TRBJ1-3

DNA: TGTGCCAGCAGTTATCCCGGGACAGGGGGAAACGAGCAGTACTTC
CDR3: CASSYPGTGGNEQYF
size: .
V: TRBV6-1
D: TRBD1
J: TRBJ2-7

DNA: TGTGCCAGCAGCTCCTGGGGGGCCTACAATGAGCAGTTCTTC
CDR3: CASSSWGAYNEQFF
size: .
V: TRBV11-1
D: .
J: TRBJ2-1

DNA: TGCAGTGCTTGGACCGGGACAGGGATTTCCTACGAGCAGTACTTC
CDR3: CSAWTGTGISYEQYF
size: .
V: TRBV20-1
D: TRBD1
J: TRBJ2-7

DNA: TGTGCCAGCAGCTTAGCTAGGACAGGGTATAACAAAGGCCACGAGCAGTTCTTC
CDR3: CASSLARTGYNKGHEQFF
size: .
V: TRBV7-4
D: TRBD1
J: TRBJ2-1

DNA: TGTGCCAGCAGCGAACCTCCGGAGCAGTACTTC
CDR3: CASSEPPEQYF
size: .
V: TRBV9
D: .
J: TRBJ2-7

DNA: TGTGCCAGCAGCCAAGGGACAATGAGCTCCTACGAGCAGTACTTC
CDR3: CASSQGTMSSYEQYF
size: few
V: TRBV3-1
D: .
J: TRBJ2-7

DNA: TGTGCCAGCTCACCACCGTCAGGGGCGAACTATGGCTACACCTTC
CDR3: CASSPPSGANYGYTF
size: few
V: TRBV18
D: .
J: TRBJ1-2

DNA: TGTGCCAGCAGCGTAGGAGGGGGGTATAATTCACCCCTCCACTTT
CDR3: CASSVGGGYNSPLHF
size: .
V: TRBV9
D: .
J: TRBJ1-6

DNA: TGTGCCAGCAGCATGACAGGGGTTTGGGACACGTACTTC
CDR3: CASSMTGVWDTYF
size: few
V: TRBV7-8
D: TRBD1
J: TRBJ2-7

DNA: TGTGCCAGCCGCGGGGGTTCTGAAGCTTTCTTT
CDR3: CASRGGSEAFF
size: .
V: TRBV3-1
D: .
J: TRBJ1-1

DNA: TGCGCCAGCAGCCAAGACTACCCAACCCATCAGCCCCAGCATTTT
CDR3: CASSQDYPTHQPQHF
size: .
V: TRBV4-3
D: .
J: TRBJ1-5

DNA: TGTGCCAGCAGCTTAGACGGCGGGAGCTCCTACAATGAGCAGTACTTC
CDR3: CASSLDGGSSYNEQYF
size: few
V: TRBV11-3
D: TRBD2
J: TRBJ2-7

DNA: TGCAGCGTAGCAGGCAGAGATACGCAGAATTTT
CDR3: CSVAGRDTQNF
size: .
V: TRBV29-1
D: .
J: TRBJ2-3

DNA: TGTGCCAGCAGCGGTCTAGCGAGCACAGATACGCAGTATTTT
CDR3: CASSGLASTDTQYF
size: .
V: TRBV9
D: .
J: TRBJ2-3

DNA: TGTGCCAGCAGTGCTGACAGGATGAACACTGAAGCTTTCTTT
CDR3: CASSADRMNTEAFF
size: few
V: TRBV2
D: .
J: TRBJ1-1

DNA: TGCAGTGCTAGAGATCGTACAGGTTCTAACTATGGCTACACCTTC
CDR3: CSARDRTGSNYGYTF
size: few
V: TRBV20-1
D: .
J: TRBJ1-2

DNA: TGTGCCATCAGGTCGACTGCATACAATGAGCAGTTCTTC
CDR3: CAIRSTAYNEQFF
size: few
V: TRBV10-3
D: .
J: TRBJ2-1

DNA: TGCGCCAGCAGCCAAGATCTTGCCTCTGAGCAGTTCTTC
CDR3: CASSQDLASEQFF
size: few
V: TRBV4-1
D: .
J: TRBJ2-1

DNA: TGTGCCATCAGTGAGTCGGGGCGGGACTACGAGCAGTACTTC
CDR3: CAISESGRDYEQYF
size: .
V: TRBV10-3
D: .
J: TRBJ2-7

DNA: TGTGCCAGCAGACCCAGCGGCAGACCAAACCAAGAGACCCAGCACTTC
CDR3: CASRPSGRPNQETQHF
size: .
V: TRBV11-2
D: .
J: TRBJ2-5

DNA: TGTGCCAGCAGCAAAAGACAGGATAATTCACCCCTCCACTTT
CDR3: CASSKRQDNSPLHF
size: .
V: TRBV7-9
D: .
J: TRBJ1-6

DNA: TGCAGCGTAGTCAGGGCAGGGCGAGAGACCCAGTACTTC
CDR3: CSVVRAGRETQYF
size: .
V: TRBV29-1
D: .
J: TRBJ2-5

DNA: TGTGCCAGCAGCAAAGCTATAGCGGGGGGCGTGGTTAAAGAGACCCAGTACTTC
CDR3: CASSKAIAGGVVKETQYF
size: .
V: TRBV21-1
D: .
J: TRBJ2-5

DNA: TGCAGTGCTCGCAGGGAGGGCTACACCTTC
CDR3: CSARREGYTF
size: .
V: TRBV20-1
D: .
J: TRBJ1-2

DNA: TGCGCCAGCAGCCCATTTTCGGGGGGGATCGACGAGCAGTACTTC
CDR3: CASSPFSGGIDEQYF
size: .
V: TRBV5-1
D: TRBD2
J: TRBJ2-7

DNA: TGCAGTGCCCCTGGGGTGGGAGGGGCAAGGGAGCAGTTCTTC
CDR3: CSAPGVGGAREQFF
size: .
V: TRBV20-1
D: TRBD2
J: TRBJ2-1

DNA: TGTGCCAGCAGCCAAGGAAAGCCAGCCTACACCGGGGAGCTGTTTTTT
CDR3: CASSQGKPAYTGELFF
size: .
V: TRBV3-1
D: .
J: TRBJ2-2

DNA: TGTGCCAGCAGCCAAGATGGCAGCTACAATGAGCAGTTCTTC
CDR3: CASSQDGSYNEQFF
size: many
V: TRBV4-2
D: .
J: TRBJ2-1

DNA: TGTGCCAGCAGCTTAATAGACAGGGTTAACTATGGCTACACCTTC
CDR3: CASSLIDRVNYGYTF
size: few
V: TRBV11-2
D: TRBD1
J: TRBJ1-2

DNA: TGCAGCGTTGAGACCGGGACTAGTGGCCTCGACGAGCAGTACTTC
CDR3: CSVETGTSGLDEQYF
size: once
V: TRBV29-1
D: TRBD2
J: TRBJ2-7

DNA: TGCAGTGCTTTGGACACTTCGAACACTGAAGCTTTCTTT
CDR3: CSALDTSNTEAFF
size: few
V: TRBV20-1
D: .
J: TRBJ1-1

DNA: TGTGCCAGCAGCTTAACTGCGGAGGGAGATACGCAGTATTTT
CDR3: CASSLTAEGDTQYF
size: .
V: TRBV7-2
D: .
J: TRBJ2-3

DNA: TGTGCCAGCAGCCCAGGGGGCGTGAATTCACCCCTCCACTTT
CDR3: CASSPGGVNSPLHF
size: .
V: TRBV7-9
D: TRBD1
J: TRBJ1-6

DNA: TGTGCCAGCAGTGAGCTAGCGGGGGGTGGTGATACGCAGTATTTT
CDR3: CASSELAGGGDTQYF
size: .
V: TRBV2
D: TRBD2
J: TRBJ2-3

DNA: TGTGCCAGCAGCCACTCGGGACAAAGGGCCAATAGGGGCCCTGGTGGAACTGAAGCTTTCTTT
CDR3: CASSHSGQRANRGPGGTEAFF
size: .
V: TRBV27
D: .
J: TRBJ1-1

DNA: TGCAGCGTTGTACCAGCGGGAGTCTCCTACAATGAGCAGTTCTTC
CDR3: CSVVPAGVSYNEQFF
size: few
V: TRBV29-1
D: TRBD2
J: TRBJ2-1

DNA: TGCGCCAGCCGGGCGGGAGGGCAGTCCGAGCAGTACTTC
CDR3: CASRAGGQSEQYF
size: few
V: TRBV5-1
D: TRBD2
J: TRBJ2-7

DNA: TGCAGCTACCTTCGTGTTTATGGAGATACGCAGTATTTT
CDR3: CSYLRVYGDTQYF
size: few
V: TRBV20-1
D: .
J: TRBJ2-3

DNA: TGTGCCAGCAGCTTACGCGCCGGGACAGGGGACAATGAGCAGTTCTTC
CDR3: CASSLRAGTGDNEQFF
size: few
V: TRBV7-3
D: TRBD1
J: TRBJ2-1

DNA: TGTGCCAGCAGTTTAAAGAGCGGCGGACGAATGCTGTTTTTT
CDR3: CASSLKSGGRMLFF
size: .
V: TRBV12-3/TRBV12-4
D: .
J: TRBJ1-4

DNA: TGCAGTGCTATAAAAACAGGGGGCACTGAAGCTTTCTTT
CDR3: CSAIKTGGTEAFF
size: few
V: TRBV20-1
D: TRBD1
J: TRBJ1-1